This T cell receptor beta chain was sequenced in a study of T and B cells in COVID-19 patients. Looking at the study overall: Critical illness requiring mechanical ventilation or extracorporeal membrane oxygenation affected about 55% of the roughly 20 active-infection patients.

Overall study results and limits: Symptomatic-phase blood samples from mildly ill patients and early samples from severe cases were scarce.

Multiplex PCR with BIOMED2 TRB-A/B primer pools amplified TRB rearrangements. TCRdb reprocessed the multiplex PCR reads with MiXCR, giving one entry per CDR3 protein. The data contain about 5,300 distinct CDR3 sequences, under 25% of them singletons. TRB was amplified from about 260-540 ng of blood genomic DNA. This clonotype is labeled as medium-sized. Its target is not known. The germline CDR1 and CDR2 sequences are SQVTM and ANQGSEA. The CDR3 totals 13 residues. J is TRBJ2-1 and V is TRBV29-1, with TRBD1 as a possible D gene (6 bases). The TCR comes from a human donor with active COVID-19. The sequenced sample was blood. Here the CDR3 reads CSARRNRDSEQFF. CDR3 sequence (DNA): TGCAGTGCCAGAAGAAACAGGGATTCTGAGCAGTTCTTC.